The rows below give T cell receptor beta chains drawn from one sample of a study of blood T cell repertoires in COVID-19. Method: immunoSEQ multiplex PCR; TCRdb's copy keeps in-frame clones and lacks some. The repertoire holds some 510,000 clones, with approximately 87% as singletons. Sequences were obtained from PBMCs or T cells enriched from blood (not recorded which). The receptors originated from a woman aged 40 to 55 who had recovered from COVID-19. CDR3s include the opening cysteine and the closing phenylalanine or tryptophan. A D gene is named only where the DNA matches it firmly. Size tells how often a clone was seen (once, few, many) or the class of an expanded clone, and some rows leave it out.

d_gene	abundance	v_gene	j_gene	len	CDR3aa	CDR3nt
-	-	TRBV7-2	TRBJ2-3	18	CASSTRGGAGARVMTQYF	TGTGCCAGCAGTACGCGAGGGGGGGCGGGAGCGCGGGTAATGACGCAGTATTTT
-	-	TRBV28	TRBJ2-3	12	CASTGGTDTQYF	TGTGCCAGCACGGGAGGCACAGATACGCAGTATTTT
-	many	TRBV13	TRBJ2-7	13	CASSIGPGDEQYF	TGTGCCAGCAGCATAGGGCCAGGGGATGAGCAGTACTTC
TRBD2	-	TRBV28	TRBJ2-5	20	CASSSLLWTSGRASQETQYF	TGTGCCAGCAGTTCCCTCCTCTGGACTAGCGGGAGGGCCTCTCAAGAGACCCAGTACTTC
-	-	TRBV7-2	TRBJ2-1	13	CASSSDRYNEQFF	TGTGCCAGCAGCTCCGACAGATACAATGAGCAGTTCTTC
-	-	TRBV5-1	TRBJ1-2	15	CASSPPQGPRYGYTF	TGCGCCAGCAGCCCCCCACAGGGACCCCGCTATGGCTACACCTTC
TRBD1	-	TRBV7-2	TRBJ2-5	14	CASSRIRGYETQYF	TGTGCCAGCAGCCGTATCAGGGGGTATGAGACCCAGTACTTC
-	-	TRBV20-1	TRBJ1-5	16	CSASIRRGSPNQPQHF	TGCAGTGCTAGTATTCGAAGGGGGTCACCAAATCAGCCCCAGCATTTT
-	-	TRBV6-2/TRBV6-3	TRBJ1-2	14	CASSYYDTGYGYTF	TGTGCCAGCAGTTACTACGACACAGGCTATGGCTACACCTTC
-	-	TRBV4-3	TRBJ2-3	18	CASSQEKGGSSSTDTQYF	TGCGCCAGCAGCCAGGAGAAGGGGGGGTCGTCTAGCACAGATACGCAGTATTTT
-	-	TRBV19	TRBJ2-5	14	CASSIEASRETQYF	TGTGCCAGTAGTATCGAGGCTTCGCGAGAGACCCAGTACTTC
TRBD1	-	TRBV25-1	TRBJ1-6	14	CASKETGWDSPLHF	TGTGCCAGCAAAGAGACAGGGTGGGATTCACCCCTCCACTTT
-	-	TRBV28	TRBJ1-1	15	CASSPPGARNTEAFF	TGTGCCAGCAGCCCGCCAGGGGCGCGGAACACTGAAGCTTTCTTT
TRBD1	-	TRBV5-1	TRBJ2-7	15	CASSWRTGLISEQYF	TGCGCCAGCAGCTGGCGGACAGGGTTAATTAGCGAGCAGTACTTC
-	-	TRBV6-5	TRBJ2-1	14	CASSYQGPYNEQFF	TGTGCCAGCAGTTACCAGGGCCCTTACAATGAGCAGTTCTTC
TRBD1	-	TRBV9	TRBJ1-5	16	CASSVESGGWSQPQHF	TGTGCCAGCAGCGTAGAGTCAGGGGGGTGGAGTCAGCCCCAGCATTTT